This TCR beta chain was sequenced during a study of OX40 agonist ivuxolimab in advanced cancers. V shed 3 bases and J shed 1 base, with 21 bases lying between them. Germline V lookup: CDR1 KGHSH, CDR2 LQKENI. This CDR3 is 18 amino acids long. Samples were taken at baseline and on day 1 of cycles 4 and 7. Some clones are missing from TCRdb's copy, which holds only in-frame ones; the method was immunoSEQ multiplex PCR. The top ten hold 33% of the sample, which has about 25,000 clones, roughly 77% seen once. This receptor was identified in an adult with an advanced solid tumor such as melanoma, head and neck, liver or kidney cancer. The starting material was CD4+ or CD8+ T cells sorted from blood, obtained in a trial of the OX40 agonist ivuxolimab. This sequence joins TRBV18 and TRBJ2-5; D may be TRBD1 (5 bases). The CDR3 nucleotides read TGTGCCAGCTCACCGAAACTATATGGCAGGGCCTCCCAAGAGACCCAGTACTTC. Its protein is CASSPKLYGRASQETQYF.